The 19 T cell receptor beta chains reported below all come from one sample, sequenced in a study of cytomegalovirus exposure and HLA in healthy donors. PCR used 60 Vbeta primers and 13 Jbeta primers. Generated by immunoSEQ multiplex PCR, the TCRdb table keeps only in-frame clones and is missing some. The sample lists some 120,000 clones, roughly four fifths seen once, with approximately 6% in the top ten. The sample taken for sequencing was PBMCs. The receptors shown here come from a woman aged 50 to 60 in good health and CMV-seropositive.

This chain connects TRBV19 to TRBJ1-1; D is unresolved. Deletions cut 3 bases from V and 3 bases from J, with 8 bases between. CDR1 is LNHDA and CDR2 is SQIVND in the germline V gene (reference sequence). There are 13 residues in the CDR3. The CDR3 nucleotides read TGTGCCAGTAGTATCAACCAGTACACTGAAGCTTTCTTT. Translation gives CASSINQYTEAFF. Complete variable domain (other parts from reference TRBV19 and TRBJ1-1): DGGITQSPKYLFRKEGQNVTLSCEQNLNHDAMYWYRQDPGQGLRLIYYSQIVNDFQKGDIAEGYSVSREKKESFPLTVTSAQKNPTAFYLCASSINQYTEAFFGQGTRLTVV.

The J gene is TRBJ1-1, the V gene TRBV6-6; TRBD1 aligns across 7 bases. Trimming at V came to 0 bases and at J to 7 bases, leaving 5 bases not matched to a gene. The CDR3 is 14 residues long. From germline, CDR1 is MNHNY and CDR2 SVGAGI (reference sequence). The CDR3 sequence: CASSYSQGQVEAFF. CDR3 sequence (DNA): TGTGCCAGCAGTTACTCTCAAGGACAGGTTGAAGCTTTCTTT.

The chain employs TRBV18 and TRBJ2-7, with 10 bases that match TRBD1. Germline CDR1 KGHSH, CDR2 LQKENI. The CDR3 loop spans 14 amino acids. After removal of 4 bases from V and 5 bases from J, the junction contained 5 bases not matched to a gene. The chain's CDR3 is CASSRGQGENEQYF. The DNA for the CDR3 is TGTGCCAGCTCACGAGGACAGGGGGAAAACGAGCAGTACTTC.

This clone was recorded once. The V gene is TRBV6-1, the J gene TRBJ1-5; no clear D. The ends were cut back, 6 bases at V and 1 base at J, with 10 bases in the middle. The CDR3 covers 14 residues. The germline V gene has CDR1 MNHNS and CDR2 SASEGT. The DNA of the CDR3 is TGTGCCAGCAGGCCAGATCACAGCAATCAGCCCCAGCATTTT. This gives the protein CASRPDHSNQPQHF.

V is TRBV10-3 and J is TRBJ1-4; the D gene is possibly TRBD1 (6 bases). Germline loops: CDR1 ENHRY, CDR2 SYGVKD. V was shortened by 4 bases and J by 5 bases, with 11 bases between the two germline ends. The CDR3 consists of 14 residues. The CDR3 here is CAISANRANEKLFF. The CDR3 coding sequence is TGTGCCATCAGTGCCAACAGGGCGAATGAAAAACTGTTTTTT.

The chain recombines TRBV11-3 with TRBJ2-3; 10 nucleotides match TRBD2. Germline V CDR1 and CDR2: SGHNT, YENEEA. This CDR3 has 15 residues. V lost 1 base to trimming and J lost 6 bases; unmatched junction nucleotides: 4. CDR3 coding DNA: TGTGCCAGCAGCTTAGGGAGCGGGGGGGGTGATACGCAGTATTTT. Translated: CASSLGSGGGDTQYF.

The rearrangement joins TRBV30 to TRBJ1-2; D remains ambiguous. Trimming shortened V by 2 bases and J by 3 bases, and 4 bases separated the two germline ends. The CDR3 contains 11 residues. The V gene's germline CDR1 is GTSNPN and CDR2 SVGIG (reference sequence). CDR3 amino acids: CAWSSDYGYTF. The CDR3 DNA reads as TGTGCCTGGAGTTCGGACTATGGCTACACCTTC.

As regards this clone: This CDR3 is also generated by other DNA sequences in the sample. In DNA form, the CDR3 reads TGTGCCAGCAGTGTGGGAGATCAGCCCCAGCATTTT. Translating it yields CASSVGDQPQHF. This chain connects TRBV5-4 to TRBJ1-5; D not resolved. The CDR3 loop spans 12 amino acids. In germline, CDR1 is SGHNT, CDR2 YYREEE (reference sequence). Trimming pared 5 bases from V and 5 bases from J, leaving 8 bases between.

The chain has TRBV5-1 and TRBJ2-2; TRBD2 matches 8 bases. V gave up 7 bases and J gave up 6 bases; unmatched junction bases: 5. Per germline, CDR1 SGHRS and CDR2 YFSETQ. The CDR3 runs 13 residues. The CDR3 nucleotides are TGCGCCAGCGGGCAGCGGGGGCCCGGGGAGCTGTTTTTT. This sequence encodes CASGQRGPGELFF.

The DNA for the CDR3 is TGTGCCACCAGTTCACTAAAACAGGGACCCACTGAAGCTTTCTTT. Protein product: CATSSLKQGPTEAFF. V and J are TRBV15 and TRBJ1-1; D perhaps matches TRBD1 (6 bases). V lost 6 bases and J 4 bases, leaving 18 bases between the germline ends. Germline V gene sequence: CDR1 LNHNV, CDR2 YYDKDF (reference sequence). The CDR3 runs to 15 residues. Together with reference TRBV15 and TRBJ1-1, the CDR3 gives the full variable domain: DAMVIQNPRYQVTQFGKPVTLSCSQTLNHNVMYWYQQKSSQAPKLLFHYYDKDFNNEADTPDNFQSRRPNTSFCFLDIRSPGLGDTAMYLCATSSLKQGPTEAFFGQGTRLTVV.

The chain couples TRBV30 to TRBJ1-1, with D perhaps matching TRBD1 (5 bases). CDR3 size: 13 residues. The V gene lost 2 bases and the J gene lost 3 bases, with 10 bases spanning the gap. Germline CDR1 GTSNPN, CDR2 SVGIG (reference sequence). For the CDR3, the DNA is TGTGCCTGGAGTTACGCGGGGGACACTGAAGCTTTCTTT. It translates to CAWSYAGDTEAFF.

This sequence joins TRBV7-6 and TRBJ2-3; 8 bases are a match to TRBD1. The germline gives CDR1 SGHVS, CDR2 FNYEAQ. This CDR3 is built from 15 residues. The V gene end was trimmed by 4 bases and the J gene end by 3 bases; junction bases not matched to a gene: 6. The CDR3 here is CASSSATGATDTQYF. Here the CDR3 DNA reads TGTGCCAGCAGCTCAGCGACAGGGGCGACAGATACGCAGTATTTT.

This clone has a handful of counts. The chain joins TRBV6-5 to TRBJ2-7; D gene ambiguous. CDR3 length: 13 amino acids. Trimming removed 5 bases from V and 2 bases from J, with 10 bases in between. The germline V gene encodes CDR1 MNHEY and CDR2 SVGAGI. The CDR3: CASSELAPYEQYF. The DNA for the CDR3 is TGTGCCAGCAGTGAACTTGCGCCCTACGAGCAGTACTTC.

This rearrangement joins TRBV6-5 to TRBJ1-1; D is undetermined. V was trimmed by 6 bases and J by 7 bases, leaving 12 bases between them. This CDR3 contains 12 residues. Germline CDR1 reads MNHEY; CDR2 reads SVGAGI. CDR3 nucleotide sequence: TGTGCCAGCAGCAATGGGCCCCATGAAGCTTTCTTT. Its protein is CASSNGPHEAFF.

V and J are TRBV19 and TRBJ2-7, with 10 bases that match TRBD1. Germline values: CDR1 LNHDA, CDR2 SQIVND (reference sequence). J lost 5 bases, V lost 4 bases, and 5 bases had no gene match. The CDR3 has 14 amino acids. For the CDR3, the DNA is TGTGCCAGTAGTAAAGGGACAGGGGTGCACGAGCAGTACTTC. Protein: CASSKGTGVHEQYF.

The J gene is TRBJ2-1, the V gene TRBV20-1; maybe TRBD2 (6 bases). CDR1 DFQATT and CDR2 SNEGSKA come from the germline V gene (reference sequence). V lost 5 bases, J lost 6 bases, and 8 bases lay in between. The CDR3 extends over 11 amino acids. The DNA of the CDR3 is TGCAGTGCTGGACTATTCAATGAGCAGTTCTTC. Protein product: CSAGLFNEQFF.

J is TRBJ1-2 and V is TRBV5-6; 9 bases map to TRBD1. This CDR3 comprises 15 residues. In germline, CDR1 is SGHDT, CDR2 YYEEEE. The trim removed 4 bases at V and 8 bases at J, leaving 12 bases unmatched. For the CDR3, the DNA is TGTGCCAGCAGCCCACCGGGACAGGGCTCTTACGGCTACACCTTC. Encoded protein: CASSPPGQGSYGYTF.

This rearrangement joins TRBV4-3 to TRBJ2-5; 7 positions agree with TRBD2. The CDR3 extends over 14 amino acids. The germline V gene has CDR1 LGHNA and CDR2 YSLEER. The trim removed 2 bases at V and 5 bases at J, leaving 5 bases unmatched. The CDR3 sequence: CASSQITSAETQYF. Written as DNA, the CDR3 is TGCGCCAGCAGCCAAATTACTAGCGCGGAGACCCAGTACTTC.

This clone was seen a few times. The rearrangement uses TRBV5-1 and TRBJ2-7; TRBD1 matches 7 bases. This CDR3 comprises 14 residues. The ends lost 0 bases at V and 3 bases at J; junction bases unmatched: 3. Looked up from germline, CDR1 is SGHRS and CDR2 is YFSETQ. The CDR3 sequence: CASSLVGQNYEQYF. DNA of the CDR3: TGCGCCAGCAGCTTGGTGGGACAGAACTACGAGCAGTACTTC.